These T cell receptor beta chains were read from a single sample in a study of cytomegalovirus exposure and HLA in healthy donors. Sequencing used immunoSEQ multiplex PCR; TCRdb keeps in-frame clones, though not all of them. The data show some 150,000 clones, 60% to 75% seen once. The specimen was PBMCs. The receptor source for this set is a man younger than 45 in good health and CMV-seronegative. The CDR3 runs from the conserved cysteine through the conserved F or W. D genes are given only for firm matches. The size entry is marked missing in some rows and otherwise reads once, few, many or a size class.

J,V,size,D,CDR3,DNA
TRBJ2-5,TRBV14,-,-,CASSQRQVQETQYF,TGTGCCAGCAGCCAACGACAGGTCCAAGAGACCCAGTACTTC
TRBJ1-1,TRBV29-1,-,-,CSTSGGWGMNTEAFF,TGCAGCACATCCGGGGGTTGGGGAATGAACACTGAAGCTTTCTTT
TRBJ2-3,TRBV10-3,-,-,CAISENENSFTDTQYF,TGTGCCATCAGTGAGAACGAGAACAGTTTCACAGATACGCAGTATTTT
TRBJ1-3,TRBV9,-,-,CASSAPGAGNTIYF,TGTGCCAGCAGCGCACCAGGTGCTGGAAACACCATATATTTT
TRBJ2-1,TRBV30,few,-,CAWSVKGVDEQFF,TGTGCCTGGAGTGTTAAAGGGGTCGATGAGCAGTTCTTC
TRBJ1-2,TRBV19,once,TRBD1,CASTRDRGHHYGYTF,TGTGCCAGTACACGGGACAGGGGACATCACTATGGCTACACCTTC
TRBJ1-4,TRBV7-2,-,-,CASSLLGGAGEKLFF,TGTGCCAGCAGCCTATTAGGGGGGGCAGGAGAAAAACTGTTTTTT
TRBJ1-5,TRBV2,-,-,CASTRESGMGVRPQHF,TGTGCCAGCACCCGCGAGTCCGGGATGGGAGTTCGGCCCCAGCATTTT
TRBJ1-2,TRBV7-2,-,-,CASSLAVGGYTF,TGTGCCAGCAGCTTAGCAGTCGGTGGCTACACCTTC
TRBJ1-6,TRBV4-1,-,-,CASSLSGGTAGSPLHF,TGCGCCAGCAGCCTAAGTGGGGGGACCGCAGGGTCACCCCTCCACTTT
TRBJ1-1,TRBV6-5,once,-,CASSYFYSQLNTEAFF,TGTGCCAGCAGTTATTTCTATAGTCAATTGAACACTGAAGCTTTCTTT
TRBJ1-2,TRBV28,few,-,CASSLGHSNYGYTF,TGTGCCAGCAGTTTGGGACACTCAAACTATGGCTACACCTTC
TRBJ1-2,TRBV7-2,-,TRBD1,CASSRGDRAQGYTF,TGTGCCAGCAGCCGGGGAGACAGGGCTCAGGGCTACACCTTC
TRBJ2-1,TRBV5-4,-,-,CASSLVGSNEQFF,TGTGCCAGCAGCTTGGTCGGTTCCAATGAGCAGTTCTTC
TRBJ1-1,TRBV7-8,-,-,CASSLAVATGTYTEAFF,TGTGCCAGCAGCTTAGCTGTTGCGACTGGGACTTACACTGAAGCTTTCTTT
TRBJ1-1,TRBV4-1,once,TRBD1,CASSQAQGVNTEAFF,TGCGCCAGCAGCCAAGCGCAGGGGGTAAACACTGAAGCTTTCTTT
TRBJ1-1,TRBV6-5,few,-,CASSYGLWAFF,TGTGCCAGCAGTTACGGCTTGTGGGCTTTCTTT
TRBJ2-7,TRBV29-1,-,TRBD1,CSVARTGVGYEQYF,TGCAGCGTCGCCCGGACAGGAGTCGGCTACGAGCAGTACTTC
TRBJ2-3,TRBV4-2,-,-,CASSQERGLPTDTQYF,TGTGCCAGCAGCCAAGAGCGGGGACTTCCTACAGATACGCAGTATTTT
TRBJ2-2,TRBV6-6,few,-,CASSPRGELFF,TGTGCCAGCAGTCCCCGGGGGGAGCTGTTTTTT
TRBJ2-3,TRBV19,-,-,CASSQASTDTQYF,TGTGCCAGTAGTCAGGCTAGCACAGATACGCAGTATTTT
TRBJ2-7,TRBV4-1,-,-,CASSLTLRTTEQYF,TGCGCCAGCAGCCTCACCTTAAGGACTACCGAGCAGTACTTC
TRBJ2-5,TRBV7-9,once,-,CASSHTGQETQYF,TGTGCCAGCAGCCATACAGGGCAAGAGACCCAGTACTTC
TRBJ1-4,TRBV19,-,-,CASTYRAILGEKLFF,TGTGCCAGTACCTATAGAGCCATACTCGGGGAAAAACTGTTTTTT
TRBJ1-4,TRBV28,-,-,CASSFDGGDEKLFF,TGTGCCAGCAGTTTTGATGGGGGGGATGAAAAACTGTTTTTT
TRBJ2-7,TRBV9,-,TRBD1,CASSATGQGVDEQYF,TGTGCCAGCAGCGCAACGGGACAGGGTGTCGACGAGCAGTACTTC
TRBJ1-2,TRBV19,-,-,CASSLRGFYGHTF,TGTGCCAGTAGTCTCAGGGGATTCTATGGCCACACCTTC
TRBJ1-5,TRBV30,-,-,CAWSRLDSTGQPQHF,TGTGCCTGGAGTAGGCTCGACAGCACGGGTCAGCCCCAGCATTTT
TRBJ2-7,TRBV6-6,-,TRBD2,CASTRGGAGEQYF,TGTGCCAGCACTCGGGGAGGGGCGGGCGAGCAGTACTTC
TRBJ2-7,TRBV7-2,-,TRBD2,CASSLRTSGGSYEQYF,TGTGCCAGCAGCCTCCGGACTAGCGGGGGCTCCTACGAGCAGTACTTC
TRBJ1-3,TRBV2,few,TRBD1,CASIRTGSGNTIYF,TGTGCCAGCATCAGGACAGGGTCTGGAAACACCATATATTTT
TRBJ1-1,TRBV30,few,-,CAYGRTESEAFF,TGTGCCTACGGAAGGACAGAGTCTGAAGCTTTCTTT
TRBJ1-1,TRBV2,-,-,CASADRLNTEAFF,TGTGCCAGCGCCGACAGATTGAACACTGAAGCTTTCTTT
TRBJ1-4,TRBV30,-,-,CAWQAFREKLFF,TGTGCCTGGCAGGCTTTCAGAGAAAAACTGTTTTTT
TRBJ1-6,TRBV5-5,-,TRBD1,CASRWGQGDNSPLHF,TGTGCCAGCAGATGGGGACAGGGAGATAATTCACCCCTCCACTTT
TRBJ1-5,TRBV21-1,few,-,CASTVLIGTGPNQPQHF,TGTGCCAGCACCGTTCTGATTGGGACAGGGCCCAATCAGCCCCAGCATTTT
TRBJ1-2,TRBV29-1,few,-,CSVESGQGGYTF,TGCAGCGTTGAATCCGGCCAGGGGGGCTACACCTTC
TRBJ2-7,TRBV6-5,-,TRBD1,CASSYMGQGVNEQYF,TGTGCCAGCAGTTATATGGGACAGGGGGTGAACGAGCAGTACTTC
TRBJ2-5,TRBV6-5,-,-,CASSTPGVGETQYF,TGTGCCAGCAGTACACCGGGAGTAGGGGAGACCCAGTACTTC
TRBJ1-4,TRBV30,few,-,CAWSRQVGEKLFF,TGTGCCTGGAGTCGACAGGTTGGTGAAAAACTGTTTTTT
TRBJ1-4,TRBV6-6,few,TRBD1,CASIPGRQGAREKLFF,TGTGCCAGCATACCAGGTCGACAGGGGGCAAGGGAAAAACTGTTTTTT
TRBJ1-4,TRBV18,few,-,CASSPLGAVTNEKLFF,TGTGCCAGCTCACCACTCGGTGCGGTAACTAATGAAAAACTGTTTTTT